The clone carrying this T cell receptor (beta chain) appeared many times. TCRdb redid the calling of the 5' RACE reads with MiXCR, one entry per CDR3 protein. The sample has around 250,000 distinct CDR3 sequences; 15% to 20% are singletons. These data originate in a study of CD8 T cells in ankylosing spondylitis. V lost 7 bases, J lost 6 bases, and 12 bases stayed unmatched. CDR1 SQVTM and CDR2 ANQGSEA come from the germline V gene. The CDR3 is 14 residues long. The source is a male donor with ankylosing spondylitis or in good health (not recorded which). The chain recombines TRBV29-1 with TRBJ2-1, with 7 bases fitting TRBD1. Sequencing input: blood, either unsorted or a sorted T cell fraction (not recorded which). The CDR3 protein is CSAGGGRGFNEQFF. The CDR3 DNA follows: TGCAGCGCCGGAGGCGGCAGGGGGTTCAATGAGCAGTTCTTC.